The subject of this entry is one T cell receptor beta chain. The data were obtained in a study of blood T cell repertoires in COVID-19. Overall study: From the United States, Italy and Spain came samples of acute and convalescent COVID-19. From T cells, B-cell-depleted T cells, or PBMCs came the material, which was cDNA or gDNA.

Authors' analysis steps: By means of reference gene primer amplification, nucleated cell counts were estimated. The repertoire was sequenced with immunoSEQ multiplex PCR; TCRdb's copy has only in-frame clones and lacks some. V and J calls plus clone size are reproduced from that table; the DNA served to infer D and trimming. The data show about 320,000 clones, approximately 85% seen once. The CDR3 has 15 residues. The V segment lost 6 bases and the J segment 3 bases; nucleotides outside the gene matches: 7. CDR1 and CDR2 (germline): SEHNR, FQNEAQ (reference sequence). Source material: peripheral blood. The chain has TRBV7-9 and TRBJ1-2; 10 nucleotides align to TRBD1. The sequence was obtained from a human donor in a cohort sampled during active COVID-19. CDR3 nucleotide sequence: TGTGCCAGCAGTCCTAGGACAGGGGGGGACTATGGCTACACCTTC. Protein sequence: CASSPRTGGDYGYTF.